This paragraph covers one T cell receptor (beta chain) sequence. The CDR3 length is 11 residues. Germline values: CDR1 MDHEN, CDR2 SYDVKM. The germline V and J ends were trimmed by 8 bases and 7 bases, with 11 bases remaining between them. This entry comes from a study of cytomegalovirus exposure and HLA in healthy donors. The PCR was carried out with 60 Vbeta primers and 13 Jbeta primers. The table came from immunoSEQ multiplex PCR; TCRdb's copy has only in-frame clones and leaves some out. The sample's table shows approximately 45,000 clones. Material: PBMCs. The gene calls are TRBV28 and TRBJ1-2, with D possibly being TRBD1 (6 bases). The sequence derives from a male donor in good health and CMV-seronegative. CDR3 bases: TGTGCCAGCTTTCAGGGGCTTGGCTACACCTTC. Translating gives CASFQGLGYTF.